A selection of T cell receptor beta chains follows, all from one sample in a study of blood T cell repertoires in COVID-19. The data were produced by immunoSEQ multiplex PCR, yet TCRdb's version contains in-frame clones alone and is incomplete. Of about 520,000 clones in the sample, approximately 83% were seen once. Sequenced sample: peripheral blood. These receptor sequences come from a human donor in a cohort sampled during active COVID-19. CDR3s include the opening cysteine and the closing phenylalanine or tryptophan. The order of the fields is clone size, V gene, D gene, J gene, CDR3 protein, CDR3 DNA. The D gene is left open where the match is weak. Not every row has a clone size; where given, it reads once, few, many or a size class.

size: NA; V: TRBV28; D: TRBD2; J: TRBJ2-5; CDR3: CASSGLAGVKETQYF; DNA: TGTGCCAGCAGTGGACTAGCGGGAGTTAAAGAGACCCAGTACTTC
size: few; V: TRBV28; D: NA; J: TRBJ1-5; CDR3: CATSGGGGYSNQPQHF; DNA: TGTGCCACCAGCGGCGGGGGGGGGTATAGCAATCAGCCCCAGCATTTT
size: NA; V: TRBV12-3/TRBV12-4; D: NA; J: TRBJ2-1; CDR3: CASKDRVYDEQFF; DNA: TGTGCCAGCAAAGACCGGGTCTACGATGAGCAGTTCTTC
size: NA; V: TRBV5-1; D: NA; J: TRBJ2-7; CDR3: CASSSGVPYEQYF; DNA: TGCGCCAGCAGCTCCGGGGTCCCCTACGAGCAGTACTTC
size: once; V: TRBV11-3; D: NA; J: TRBJ2-3; CDR3: CASSPRERDTQYF; DNA: TGTGCCAGCAGCCCGCGTGAGCGAGATACGCAGTATTTT
size: NA; V: TRBV6-6; D: NA; J: TRBJ1-5; CDR3: CASEAGYSNQPQHF; DNA: TGTGCCAGCGAAGCAGGTTATAGCAATCAGCCCCAGCATTTT
size: NA; V: TRBV28; D: NA; J: TRBJ2-6; CDR3: CASSSPGAGANVLTF; DNA: TGTGCCAGCAGTTCCCCAGGGGCTGGGGCCAACGTCCTGACTTTC
size: NA; V: TRBV7-9; D: TRBD1; J: TRBJ1-1; CDR3: CASSRGQGATEAFF; DNA: TGTGCCAGCAGCCGAGGACAGGGAGCAACTGAAGCTTTCTTT
size: NA; V: TRBV7-9; D: NA; J: TRBJ2-4; CDR3: CASSLGAEAPWGKNIQYF; DNA: TGTGCCAGCAGCTTAGGGGCGGAGGCGCCCTGGGGCAAAAACATTCAGTACTTC
size: NA; V: TRBV27; D: NA; J: TRBJ2-2; CDR3: CASRPFGDLGTGELFF; DNA: TGTGCCAGCAGGCCCTTCGGGGATTTGGGAACCGGGGAGCTGTTTTTT
size: NA; V: TRBV6-2/TRBV6-3; D: TRBD2; J: TRBJ2-5; CDR3: CASSRRLAGEETQYF; DNA: TGTGCCAGCAGTAGAAGACTAGCGGGAGAAGAGACCCAGTACTTC
size: once; V: TRBV2; D: NA; J: TRBJ2-2; CDR3: CARRGGGLDTGELFF; DNA: TGTGCCAGACGAGGCGGAGGGCTCGACACCGGGGAGCTGTTTTTT
size: NA; V: TRBV6-5; D: NA; J: TRBJ2-4; CDR3: CASSYSIEPKNIQYF; DNA: TGTGCCAGCAGTTACTCGATAGAGCCCAAAAACATTCAGTACTTC
size: NA; V: TRBV5-4; D: TRBD1; J: TRBJ2-5; CDR3: CASSQGQPLHIETQYF; DNA: TGTGCCAGCAGCCAGGGACAGCCCTTACATATCGAGACCCAGTACTTC
size: NA; V: TRBV28; D: NA; J: TRBJ1-1; CDR3: CASSPGGVGNTEAFF; DNA: TGTGCCAGCAGTCCGGGGGGGGTCGGAAACACTGAAGCTTTCTTT
size: NA; V: TRBV27; D: NA; J: TRBJ2-7; CDR3: CASSSAGQHYEQYF; DNA: TGTGCCAGCAGTTCCGCGGGACAGCACTACGAGCAGTACTTC